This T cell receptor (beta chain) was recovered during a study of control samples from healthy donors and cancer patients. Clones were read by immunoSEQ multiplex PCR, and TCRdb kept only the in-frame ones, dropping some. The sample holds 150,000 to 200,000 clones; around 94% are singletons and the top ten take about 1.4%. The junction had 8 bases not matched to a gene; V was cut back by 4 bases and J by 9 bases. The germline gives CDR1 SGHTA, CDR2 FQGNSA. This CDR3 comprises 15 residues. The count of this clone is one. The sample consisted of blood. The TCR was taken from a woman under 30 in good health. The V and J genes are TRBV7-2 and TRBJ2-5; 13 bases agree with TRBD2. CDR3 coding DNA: TGTGCCAGCAGCTCCGGACTAGCGGGGGCCGGGGCCCAGTACTTC. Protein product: CASSSGLAGAGAQYF. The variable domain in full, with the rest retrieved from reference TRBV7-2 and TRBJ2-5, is GAGVSQSPSNKVTEKGKDVELRCDPISGHTALYWYRQSLGQGLEFLIYFQGNSAPDKSGLPSDRFSAERTGGSVSTLTIQRTQQEDSAVYLCASSSGLAGAGAQYFGPGTRLLVL.